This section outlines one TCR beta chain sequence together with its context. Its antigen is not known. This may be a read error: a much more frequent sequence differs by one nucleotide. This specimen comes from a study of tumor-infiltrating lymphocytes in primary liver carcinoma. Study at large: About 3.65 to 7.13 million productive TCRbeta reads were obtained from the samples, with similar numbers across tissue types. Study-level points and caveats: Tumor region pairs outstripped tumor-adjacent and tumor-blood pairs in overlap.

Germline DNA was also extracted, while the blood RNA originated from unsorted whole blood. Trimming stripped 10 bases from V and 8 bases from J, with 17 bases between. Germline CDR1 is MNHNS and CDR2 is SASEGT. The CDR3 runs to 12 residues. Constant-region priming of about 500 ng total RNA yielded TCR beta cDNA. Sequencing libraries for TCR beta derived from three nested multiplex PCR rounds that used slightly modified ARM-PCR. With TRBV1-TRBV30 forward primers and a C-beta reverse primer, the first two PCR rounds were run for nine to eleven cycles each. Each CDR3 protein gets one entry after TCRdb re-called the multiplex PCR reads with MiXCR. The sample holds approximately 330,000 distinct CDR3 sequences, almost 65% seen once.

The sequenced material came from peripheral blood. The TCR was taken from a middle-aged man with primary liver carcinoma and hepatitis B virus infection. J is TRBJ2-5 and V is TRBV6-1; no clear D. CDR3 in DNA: TGTGCCACCCACTCCTTCTTAGATACCCAGTACTTC. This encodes CATHSFLDTQYF.